Listed below are T cell receptor beta chains from one sample, sequenced in a study of blood T cell repertoires in COVID-19. TCRdb keeps only in-frame clones here, not all; method: immunoSEQ multiplex PCR. This sample yields approximately 150,000 clones, of which roughly four fifths are seen a single time; about 1.6% belongs to the top ten. The sample taken for sequencing was peripheral blood. Receptors originate from a human donor in a cohort sampled during active COVID-19. CDR3s include the opening cysteine and the closing phenylalanine or tryptophan. D genes are given only for firm matches. Expanded clones are given a class, and other clones once, few, many or no size at all.

>TRBD1|.|TRBV11-1|TRBJ2-7
TGTGCCAGCAGCTTGAGGACAGGGGGGACCTACGAGCAGTACTTC
CASSLRTGGTYEQYF
>.|.|TRBV7-9|TRBJ1-5
TGTGCCAGCAGCTTAGATACGGGTTATAGCAATCAGCCCCAGCATTTT
CASSLDTGYSNQPQHF
>.|.|TRBV6-4|TRBJ2-7
TGTGCCAGCAGTGACCCGGGTCGTACCTACGAGCAGTACTTC
CASSDPGRTYEQYF
>TRBD1|.|TRBV25-1|TRBJ1-1
TGTGCCAGCAGCCTCGACAGGGAACGAACTGAAGCTTTCTTT
CASSLDRERTEAFF
>.|.|TRBV9|TRBJ1-5
TGTGCCAGCAGCGTAGCGGGGGGCTATCAGCCCCAGCATTTT
CASSVAGGYQPQHF
>.|.|TRBV18|TRBJ1-1
TGTGCCAGCTCACCTCTCAGGGATTTGAACACTGAAGCTTTCTTT
CASSPLRDLNTEAFF
>.|.|TRBV5-1|TRBJ2-3
TGCGCCAGCAGCTACCCACTAGAGGGGGCAGATACGCAGTATTTT
CASSYPLEGADTQYF
>.|.|TRBV19|TRBJ2-1
TGTGCCAGTAGTATTGGGCCTTACAATGAGCAGTTCTTC
CASSIGPYNEQFF
>TRBD1|.|TRBV3-1/TRBV3-2|TRBJ2-2
TGTGCCAGCAGACAGGGGGGATGGACCGGGGAGCTGTTTTTT
CASRQGGWTGELFF
>.|few|TRBV9|TRBJ2-7
TGTGCCAGCAGCGTAGCCCCCCAGGTAACCTACGAGCAGTACTTC
CASSVAPQVTYEQYF
>TRBD1|.|TRBV28|TRBJ2-1
TGTGCCAGCAGACCACCGACAGGGATGGGGTACAATGAGCAGTTCTTC
CASRPPTGMGYNEQFF
>TRBD1|.|TRBV18|TRBJ2-4
TGTGCCAGCTCACCACGGTCGACCACAGGGGTGGCCAAAAACATTCAGTACTTC
CASSPRSTTGVAKNIQYF
>.|.|TRBV2|TRBJ2-1
TGTGCCAGCAGAATAGCGGCCTTGGACGGGTTTAGGAATGAGCAGTTCTTC
CASRIAALDGFRNEQFF
>.|.|TRBV30|TRBJ2-7
TGTGCCTGGAGTACCCTCCGGGACGAGCAGTACTTC
CAWSTLRDEQYF
>.|.|TRBV11-1|TRBJ2-7
TGTGCCAGCAGCTTACAGCTTAGCGGCTACGAGCAGTACTTC
CASSLQLSGYEQYF
>.|.|TRBV5-4|TRBJ1-2
TGTGCCAGCAGCCCGGAGGTGGGGGGGTACTATGGCTACACCTTC
CASSPEVGGYYGYTF
>TRBD2|.|TRBV2|TRBJ2-7
TGTGCCGCAGGCGGCGCGGGAGGATCCTACGAGCAGTACTTC
CAAGGAGGSYEQYF
>TRBD1|once|TRBV6-6|TRBJ2-7
TGTGCCAGTCAGACCACCCAGGGACAGGGCAGGAACGAGCAGTACTTC
CASQTTQGQGRNEQYF
>.|.|TRBV28|TRBJ2-7
TGTGCCAGCAGTTTTCGGGTCCCCTACTCCTACGAGCAGTACTTC
CASSFRVPYSYEQYF
>.|once|TRBV4-1|TRBJ2-7
TGCGCCAGCAGCCTCCCGGGGGGCGGGAGTTACGAGCAGTACTTC
CASSLPGGGSYEQYF
>.|.|TRBV4-2|TRBJ1-2
TGTGCCAGCAGCCAGGCCTTGGGGGGGAATGGCTACACCTTC
CASSQALGGNGYTF
>.|.|TRBV30|TRBJ1-5
TGTGCCTGGAGTGTACAGAGAGACCTGCCCCAGCATTTT
CAWSVQRDLPQHF
>.|.|TRBV19|TRBJ1-2
TGTGCCAGTAGTAACCTCGAACCCTCGGGAGGCTACACCTTC
CASSNLEPSGGYTF
>TRBD1|.|TRBV9|TRBJ2-2
TGTGCCAGCGGAAGACAGGGGGCGACCGGGGAGCTGTTTTTT
CASGRQGATGELFF
>TRBD1|once|TRBV7-9|TRBJ2-7
TGTGCCAGCAGCTTACCAGGGACAGGGGGCCACGAGCAGTACTTC
CASSLPGTGGHEQYF
>TRBD2|.|TRBV19|TRBJ2-1
TGTGCCAGTAGTCCGACCTTAGCGGGAGACTACAATGAGCAGTTCTTC
CASSPTLAGDYNEQFF